Presented here are 8 T cell receptor beta chains from one specimen sequenced in a study of T-cell reconstitution after alpha-beta-depleted transplantation in children. Preparing the TCRbeta library involved the use of unique molecular identifiers. Each CDR3 protein gets one entry after TCRdb re-called the PCR reads with MiXCR. The table shows 540,000 or so distinct CDR3 sequences, with roughly 24% occurring only once. The source was PBMCs, mostly from graft donor cells, collected 360 days after TCRalphabeta/CD19-depleted stem cell transplant. Receptor source: a boy younger than two who had a stem cell transplant for acute myeloid leukemia, so the T cells may come from the graft donor.

This clonotype was observed a handful of times. J is TRBJ1-1 and V is TRBV12-3 or TRBV12-4; no firm D call. This CDR3 region has 10 residues. V gave up 4 bases and J gave up 4 bases, with 1 base separating them. CDR3 DNA: TGTGCCAGCAGTTCCACTGAAGCTTTCTTT. Translation: CASSSTEAFF.

The chain joins TRBV3-1 to TRBJ2-3; the D gene is possibly TRBD2 (5 bases). The germline CDR1 and CDR2 sequences are LGHDT and YNNKEL (reference sequence). The germline V and J ends were trimmed by 4 bases and 4 bases, with 21 bases remaining between them. The CDR3 has 17 amino acids. The CDR3 DNA is TGTGCCAGCAGCCCTACTTTCGGGGTTCGGTCAGCAGATACGCAGTATTTT. Translating it yields CASSPTFGVRSADTQYF.

In this sample, this clonotype turned up a few times. V is TRBV5-5 and J is TRBJ2-7; possible D gene TRBD1, 6 bases. The CDR3 consists of 14 residues. From germline, CDR1 is SGHKS and CDR2 YYEKEE (reference sequence). Deletions cut 7 bases from V and 3 bases from J, with 17 bases between. The CDR3 loop is CASARTATFYEQYV. The CDR3 nucleotides are TGTGCCAGCGCTCGGACAGCCACATTCTACGAGCAGTACGTC.

This clonotype was counted ten times or more. The CDR3: CASSQIGGETDTQYF. The CDR3 DNA is TGTGCCAGCAGCCAAATCGGGGGCGAGACAGATACGCAGTATTTT. The rearrangement uses TRBV7-3 and TRBJ2-3; D may match TRBD1 or TRBD2 (6 bases each). Germline V CDR1 and CDR2: SGHTA, FQGTGA. This CDR3 region has 15 residues. V gave up 5 bases and J gave up 3 bases, with 15 bases separating them.

The sample holds a few counts of this clonotype. The J gene is TRBJ2-6, the V gene TRBV15; D not resolved. The CDR3 extends over 15 amino acids. Deletions cut 2 bases from V and 0 bases from J, with 5 bases between. Germline V gene sequence: CDR1 LNHNV, CDR2 YYDKDF (reference sequence). As DNA, the CDR3 is TGTGCCACCAGCAGACGGAACTCTGGGGCCAACGTCCTGACTTTC. Translating gives CATSRRNSGANVLTF.

V and J are TRBV5-1 and TRBJ1-2; 10 bases align to TRBD1. The CDR3 has 17 residues. V lost 4 bases, J lost 2 bases, and 11 bases stayed unmatched. Germline V gene sequence: CDR1 SGHRS, CDR2 YFSETQ. CDR3 loop: CASSTPGTGAANYGYTF. The CDR3, as DNA: TGCGCCAGCAGCACTCCCGGGACAGGGGCTGCGAACTATGGCTACACCTTC.

At least ten counts were recorded for this clonotype. This chain connects TRBV6-1 to TRBJ2-1; D call uncertain. Germline CDR1 is MNHNS and CDR2 is SASEGT. The CDR3 contains 14 residues. Trimming pared 5 bases from V and 8 bases from J, leaving 16 bases between. As DNA, the CDR3 is TGTGCCAGCAGTCCGAGGACGGAGAACGATGAGCAGTTCTTC. Its protein product is CASSPRTENDEQFF.

This clonotype was recorded many times. V usage is TRBV12-3 or TRBV12-4 and J usage is TRBJ2-1; 10 bases match TRBD1. V gave up 2 bases and J gave up 7 bases; unmatched junction bases: 2. The CDR3 length is 14 residues. Here the CDR3 reads CASSLRDRGNEQFF. The CDR3 DNA sequence: TGTGCCAGCAGTTTAAGGGACAGGGGAAATGAGCAGTTCTTC.